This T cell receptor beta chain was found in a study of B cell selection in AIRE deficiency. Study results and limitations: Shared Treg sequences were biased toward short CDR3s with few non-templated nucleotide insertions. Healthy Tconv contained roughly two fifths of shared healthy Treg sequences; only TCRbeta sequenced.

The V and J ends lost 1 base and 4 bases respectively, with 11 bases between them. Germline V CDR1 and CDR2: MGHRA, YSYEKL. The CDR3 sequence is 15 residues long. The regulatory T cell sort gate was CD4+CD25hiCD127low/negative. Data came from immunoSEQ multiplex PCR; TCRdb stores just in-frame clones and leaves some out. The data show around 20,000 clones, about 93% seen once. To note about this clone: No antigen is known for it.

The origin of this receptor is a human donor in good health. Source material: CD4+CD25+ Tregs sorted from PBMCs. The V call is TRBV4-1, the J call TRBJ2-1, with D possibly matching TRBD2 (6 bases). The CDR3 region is CASSQGRDPYNEQFF. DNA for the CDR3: TGCGCCAGCAGCCAAGGGCGGGACCCATACAATGAGCAGTTCTTC.